Many counts were recorded for the clone carrying this T cell receptor beta chain. This CDR3 is 16 amino acids long. Germline CDR1 is LGHNA and CDR2 is YSLEER. V was clipped by 0 bases and J by 0 bases, with 10 bases between them. Unique molecular identifiers were incorporated during preparation of the TCRbeta library. TCRdb processed the PCR reads anew with MiXCR; each CDR3 protein has one entry. The sample carries hundreds of thousands of distinct CDR3 sequences, about 10% recorded once. The sample comes from a study of T-cell reconstitution after alpha-beta-depleted transplantation in children. The material was PBMCs from the stem cell graft donor, obtained from the stem cell graft. The rearrangement joins TRBV4-3 to TRBJ2-3; D is undetermined. The receptor was isolated from a human donor who donated a stem cell graft to a child with acute myeloid leukemia. The DNA for the CDR3 is TGCGCCAGCAGCCAAGATCCACCCCCGAGCACAGATACGCAGTATTTT. Translation gives CASSQDPPPSTDTQYF.